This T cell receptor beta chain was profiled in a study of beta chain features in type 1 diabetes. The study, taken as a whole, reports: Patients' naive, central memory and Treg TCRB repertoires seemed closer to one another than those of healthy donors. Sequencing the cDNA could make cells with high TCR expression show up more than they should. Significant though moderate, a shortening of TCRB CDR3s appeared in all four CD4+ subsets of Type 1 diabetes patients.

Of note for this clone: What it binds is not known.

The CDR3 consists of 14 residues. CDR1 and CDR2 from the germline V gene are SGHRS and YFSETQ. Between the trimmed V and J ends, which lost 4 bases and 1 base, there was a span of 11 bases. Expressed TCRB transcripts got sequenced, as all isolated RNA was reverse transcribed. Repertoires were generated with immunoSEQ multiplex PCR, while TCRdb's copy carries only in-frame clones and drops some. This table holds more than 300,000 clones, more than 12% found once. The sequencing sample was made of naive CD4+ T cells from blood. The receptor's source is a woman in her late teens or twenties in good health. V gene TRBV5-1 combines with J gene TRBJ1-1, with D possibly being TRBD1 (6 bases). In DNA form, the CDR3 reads TGCGCCAGCAGCCCGGGAGGGGGGAACACTGAAGCTTTCTTT. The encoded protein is CASSPGGGNTEAFF.